One sample yielded the 29 T cell receptor beta chains listed below, sequenced in a study of cytomegalovirus exposure and HLA in healthy donors. Primers included in the PCR were 60 Vbeta and 13 Jbeta primers. The method was immunoSEQ multiplex PCR; TCRdb's version includes in-frame clones alone and lacks a portion of them. The table has under 200,000 clones, 75% seen once. Sequencing was done on a sample of PBMCs. Receptors were obtained from a man aged 18 to 29 in good health and CMV-seronegative.

The chain uses TRBV19 and TRBJ1-5; D gene ambiguous. Germline loops: CDR1 LNHDA, CDR2 SQIVND (reference sequence). The ends were cut back, 5 bases at V and 2 bases at J, with 13 bases in the middle. This CDR3 is 15 amino acids long. The DNA for the CDR3 is TGTGCCAGTAGTCCTTTGGCAGGTGGCAATCAGCCCCAGCATTTT. This codes for CASSPLAGGNQPQHF.

The rearrangement uses TRBV28 and TRBJ2-2, with 13 bases that match TRBD2. With V trimmed by 1 base and J by 4 bases, 3 bases remained unmatched. Germline CDR1 MDHEN, CDR2 SYDVKM. There are 17 residues in the CDR3. Written as DNA, the CDR3 is TGTGCCAGCAGTTTATTGGGACTAGCGGGACCCACCGGGGAGCTGTTTTTT. It encodes CASSLLGLAGPTGELFF.

V gene TRBV30 combines with J gene TRBJ2-7, with 9 bases fitting TRBD1. The CDR3 totals 14 residues. J was trimmed by 6 bases and V by 0 bases; bases with no gene match: 6. Per germline, CDR1 GTSNPN and CDR2 SVGIG (reference sequence). The CDR3 nucleotides are TGTGCCTGGAGTGTGGGACAGGGACAGAGCGAGCAGTACTTC. It specifies CAWSVGQGQSEQYF.

The rearrangement joins TRBV10-3 to TRBJ2-7; 12 nucleotides align to TRBD1. The CDR3 runs 14 residues. Trimming removed 8 bases from V and 7 bases from J; junction bases left unmatched: 9. CDR1 and CDR2 (germline): ENHRY, SYGVKD. The CDR3 coding sequence is TGTGCCATCGGAGGGACAGGGGGCGCGGAGGAGCAGTACTTC. Its translation: CAIGGTGGAEEQYF.

The rearrangement uses TRBV5-4 and TRBJ1-1; D is perhaps TRBD1 (6 bases). Germline lookup yields CDR1 SGHNT and CDR2 YYREEE (reference sequence). The CDR3 has 14 amino acids. Between the trimmed V and J ends, which lost 3 bases and 4 bases, there was a span of 13 bases. The CDR3 spells CASSWKQGFTEAFF. CDR3 in DNA: TGTGCCAGCAGCTGGAAACAGGGTTTCACTGAAGCTTTCTTT.

The chain is built from TRBV10-3 and TRBJ1-2; perhaps TRBD1 as D (6 bases). Trimming shortened V by 7 bases and J by 7 bases, and 22 bases separated the two germline ends. This CDR3 spans 15 amino acids. Germline V gene lookup returns CDR1 ENHRY and CDR2 SYGVKD. The CDR3 DNA sequence: TGTGCCATCACGGACAGTCTCCTGAGGGATAGTGGCTACACCTTC. It translates to CAITDSLLRDSGYTF.

This chain uses TRBV28 with TRBJ2-1, with a possible D match to TRBD2 (6 bases). The CDR3 has 14 amino acids. Germline V gene lookup returns CDR1 MDHEN and CDR2 SYDVKM. V was cut by 5 bases and J by 3 bases, with 11 bases left in between. CDR3 in amino acids: CASSPGSYYNEQFF. The CDR3 DNA follows: TGTGCCAGCAGTCCCGGGAGCTACTACAATGAGCAGTTCTTC.

V gene TRBV30 combines with J gene TRBJ1-2; 9 nucleotides match TRBD1. The CDR3 contains 11 residues. Germline trimming cut 1 base from V and 12 bases from J; bases unmatched to any gene: 3. CDR1 is GTSNPN, CDR2 SVGIG, per germline (reference sequence). CDR3: CAWSATGGHTF. Written as DNA, the CDR3 is TGTGCCTGGAGTGCTACAGGGGGCCACACCTTC. The variable domain in full, with the rest retrieved from reference TRBV30 and TRBJ1-2, is SQTIHQWPATLVQPVGSPLSLECTVEGTSNPNLYWYRQAAGRGLQLLFYSVGIGQISSEVPQNLSASRPQDRQFILSSKKLLLSDSGFYLCAWSATGGHTFGSGTRLTVV.

This clone showed up just once. The chain links TRBV27 to TRBJ2-7; 10 bases agree with TRBD2. Germline V gives CDR1 MNHEY, CDR2 SMNVEV (reference sequence). The CDR3 runs to 15 residues. J was trimmed by 6 bases and V by 3 bases; bases with no gene match: 8. CDR3 protein: CASSFQREGPGEQYF. In nucleotides, the CDR3 is TGTGCCAGCAGTTTCCAGCGGGAGGGCCCAGGCGAGCAGTACTTC.

This clone turned up a few times. The chain links TRBV2 to TRBJ1-5, with 7 bases lining up with TRBD1. Trimming took 5 bases from V and 2 from J; bases not matched to a gene: 0. The V gene's germline CDR1 is SNHLY and CDR2 FYNNEI. The CDR3 has 13 amino acids. Here the CDR3 DNA reads TGTGCCAGCAGTACAGGGGGCAATCAGCCCCAGCATTTT. Residues: CASSTGGNQPQHF. Variable domain in full (rest from reference TRBV2 and TRBJ1-5): EPEVTQTPSHQVTQMGQEVILRCVPISNHLYFYWYRQILGQKVEFLVSFYNNEISEKSEIFDDQFSVERPDGSNFTLKIRSTKLEDSAMYFCASSTGGNQPQHFGDGTRLSIL.

This clone was detected only once. V is TRBV18 and J is TRBJ1-4; D is uncertain. Trimming shortened V by 4 bases and J by 7 bases, and 13 bases separated the two germline ends. The V gene's germline CDR1 is KGHSH and CDR2 LQKENI. This CDR3 is built from 14 residues. CDR3 in DNA: TGTGCCAGCTCACGCACGCGGGCGGGTGAAAAACTGTTTTTT. It translates to CASSRTRAGEKLFF.

J is TRBJ2-7 and V is TRBV11-3; the match to TRBD1 covers 9 bases. The CDR3 consists of 14 residues. Germline CDR1 SGHNT, CDR2 YENEEA. The junction had 9 bases not matched to a gene; V was cut back by 6 bases and J by 6 bases. The CDR3 reads CASRPSGQGREQYF. The CDR3 coding sequence is TGTGCCAGCAGACCATCGGGACAGGGTCGCGAGCAGTACTTC. The full variable domain, with the rest looked up from reference TRBV11-3 and TRBJ2-7, is EAGVVQSPRYKIIEKKQPVAFWCNPISGHNTLYWYLQNLGQGPELLIRYENEEAVDDSQLPKDRFSAERLKGVDSTLKIQPAELGDSAVYLCASRPSGQGREQYFGPGTRLTVT.

This sequence joins TRBV28 and TRBJ1-5; 10 bases agree with TRBD1. CDR3 length: 15 residues. Per the germline V gene, CDR1 is MDHEN and CDR2 is SYDVKM. The V segment lost 6 bases and the J segment 6 bases; nucleotides outside the gene matches: 8. The CDR3 region is CASSSGTGDSQPQHF. In nucleotides, the CDR3 is TGTGCCAGCAGCTCCGGGACAGGGGACAGTCAGCCCCAGCATTTT. The entire variable domain, with the rest obtained from reference TRBV28 and TRBJ1-5, is as follows: DVKVTQSSRYLVKRTGEKVFLECVQDMDHENMFWYRQDPGLGLRLIYFSYDVKMKEKGDIPEGYSVSREKKERFSLILESASTNQTSMYLCASSSGTGDSQPQHFGDGTRLSIL.

As DNA, the CDR3 is TGTGCCAGCATCCCAGGGGGTACAGATACGCAGTATTTT. Its protein product is CASIPGGTDTQYF. This sequence joins TRBV27 and TRBJ2-3; 7 nucleotides line up with TRBD1. V trimming: 7 bases; J trimming: 3 bases; junction bases outside the gene matches: 4. Germline V CDR1 and CDR2: MNHEY, SMNVEV (reference sequence). CDR3 size: 13 residues.

The chain links TRBV27 to TRBJ2-7; tentatively, D is TRBD2 (6 bases). Germline-derived CDR1 and CDR2 are MNHEY and SMNVEV (reference sequence). The CDR3 loop spans 12 amino acids. V gave up 2 bases and J gave up 12 bases, with 14 bases separating them. The CDR3 loop is CASSLRGGTSYF. The CDR3 coding sequence is TGTGCCAGCAGTTTAAGGGGCGGGACTTCGTACTTC.

This clone was detected only a few times. The chain links TRBV27 to TRBJ1-5, with D unresolved. Germline loops: CDR1 MNHEY, CDR2 SMNVEV (reference sequence). Trimming pared 3 bases from V and 4 bases from J, leaving 13 bases between. CDR3 size: 15 residues. The CDR3 is CASSFSQAANQPQHF. Here the CDR3 DNA reads TGTGCCAGCAGTTTCTCCCAAGCGGCAAATCAGCCCCAGCATTTT.

This clone was recorded many times. The CDR3 protein is CASSLQGGSGSGYEQYF. CDR3 nucleotides: TGCGCCAGCAGCCTCCAAGGGGGTAGCGGGAGTGGCTACGAGCAGTACTTC. The chain carries TRBV4-1 and TRBJ2-7; 9 bases are shared with TRBD2. The CDR3 has 17 amino acids. Germline loops: CDR1 MGHRA, CDR2 YSYEKL. Germline trimming cut 4 bases from V and 3 bases from J; bases unmatched to any gene: 13.

The V gene is TRBV6-6, the J gene TRBJ2-3, with 7 bases fitting TRBD1. Germline assignment: CDR1 MNHNY and CDR2 SVGAGI (reference sequence). This CDR3 is 15 amino acids long. The trim removed 0 bases at V and 2 bases at J, leaving 2 bases unmatched. The CDR3 here is CASSYSGGLTDTQYF. The CDR3 nucleotides are TGTGCCAGCAGTTACTCAGGGGGCCTCACAGATACGCAGTATTTT.

V is TRBV6-1 and J is TRBJ2-5, with D possibly being TRBD2 (6 bases). Germline V gene data show CDR1 as MNHNS and CDR2 as SASEGT. CDR3 size: 14 residues. V lost 2 bases, J lost 5 bases, and 12 bases lay in between. CDR3 DNA: TGTGCCAGCAGTGAAAATCATGGGGGGGAGACCCAGTACTTC. Translated, it gives CASSENHGGETQYF.

The V and J genes are TRBV28 and TRBJ1-2; D ambiguous. Trimming removed 6 bases at V and 4 bases at J, with 12 bases between. Germline CDR1 and CDR2: MDHEN and SYDVKM. This CDR3 contains 13 residues. CDR3 protein: CASRPSTVYGYTF. CDR3 DNA sequence: TGTGCCAGCAGGCCTAGTACGGTCTATGGCTACACCTTC.

The chain couples TRBV10-1 to TRBJ2-7; maybe TRBD2 (6 bases). Trimming took off 3 bases at V and 7 bases at J, with 16 bases between the two ends. Germline CDR1 reads WNHNN; CDR2 reads SYGVQD (reference sequence). The CDR3 covers 14 residues. The CDR3 protein is CASSEGRWGEEQYF. CDR3 nucleotides: TGCGCCAGCAGTGAAGGGAGGTGGGGGGAAGAGCAGTACTTC.

The gene calls are TRBV19 and TRBJ2-7, with 8 bases fitting TRBD1. Losses at the gene ends were 5 bases for V and 3 bases for J; bases not matched to a gene: 3. Per the germline V gene, CDR1 is LNHDA and CDR2 is SQIVND (reference sequence). The CDR3 totals 13 residues. This chain's CDR3 is CASSQTGGYEQYF. DNA for the CDR3: TGTGCCAGTAGTCAAACAGGGGGCTACGAGCAGTACTTC.

This sequence joins TRBV10-3 and TRBJ1-1; possible D gene TRBD1, 5 bases. The CDR3 is 15 residues long. Germline values: CDR1 ENHRY, CDR2 SYGVKD. V lost 0 bases and J lost 3, with 11 bases in between. The CDR3 DNA sequence: TGTGCCATCAGTGAGTCGAATAGGGGTCACACTGAAGCTTTCTTT. As protein: CAISESNRGHTEAFF.

CDR3 amino acids: CASRGGRGGEKLFF. CDR3 nucleotide sequence: TGCGCCAGCAGAGGAGGCAGGGGAGGGGAAAAACTGTTTTTT. The chain is built from TRBV5-1 and TRBJ1-4, with TRBD1 as a possible D gene (6 bases). From germline, CDR1 is SGHRS and CDR2 YFSETQ. The CDR3 has 14 amino acids. Trimming stripped 5 bases from V and 8 bases from J, with 16 bases between.

The chain combines TRBV10-1 with TRBJ1-2, with unresolved D. This CDR3 has 13 residues. Germline CDR1 is WNHNN and CDR2 is SYGVQD (reference sequence). V lost 2 bases and J lost 4, with 8 bases in between. This CDR3 reads CASSEREAYGYTF. CDR3 nucleotide sequence: TGCGCCAGCAGTGAGAGAGAGGCCTATGGCTACACCTTC.

V is TRBV11-2 and J is TRBJ2-3; TRBD2 might be the D (5 bases). This CDR3 is built from 18 residues. Germline CDR1 and CDR2: SGHAT and FQNNGV. Trimming pared 2 bases from V and 2 bases from J, leaving 20 bases between. CDR3 sequence reads: CASSLLASDFVDTDTQYF. As DNA, the CDR3 is TGTGCCAGCAGCTTACTAGCATCGGACTTCGTGGACACAGATACGCAGTATTTT.

The chain has TRBV5-6 and TRBJ2-7; D gene uncertain. The germline V gene has CDR1 SGHDT and CDR2 YYEEEE. Trimming cost V 4 bases and J 1 base, with 9 bases left between them. The CDR3 length is 13 residues. The CDR3 DNA reads TGTGCCAGCAGCCCGTCCCCGTCCTACGAGCAGTACTTC. Its translation: CASSPSPSYEQYF.

V usage is TRBV19 and J usage is TRBJ1-1; 9 bases fit TRBD1. This CDR3 is 17 amino acids long. From germline, CDR1 is LNHDA and CDR2 SQIVND (reference sequence). Losses at the gene ends were 4 bases for V and 2 bases for J; bases not matched to a gene: 11. The CDR3 sequence: CASSTPDRGRVNTEAFF. The DNA for the CDR3 is TGTGCCAGTAGTACTCCGGACAGGGGACGTGTCAACACTGAAGCTTTCTTT.

V is TRBV6-5 and J is TRBJ2-7, with D unclear. The CDR3 has 16 residues. In germline, CDR1 is MNHEY, CDR2 SVGAGI. The V and J ends lost 2 bases and 7 bases respectively, with 21 bases between them. CDR3 residues: CASSYPKAGANYEQYF. The CDR3 bases are TGTGCCAGCAGTTACCCCAAAGCCGGAGCGAACTATGAGCAGTACTTC.